The rows below give T cell receptor beta chains drawn from one sample of a study of blood T cell repertoires in COVID-19. TCRdb keeps only in-frame clones here, not all; method: immunoSEQ multiplex PCR. The data hold hundreds of thousands of clones, with around 90% observed a single time. Sequenced material: peripheral blood. These receptors were taken from a woman in her 30s with COVID-19, enrolled during active disease. Both conserved end residues are part of each CDR3. The order of the fields is clone size, V gene, J gene, D gene, CDR3 protein, CDR3 DNA. The D gene is left open where the match is weak. The size field is filled for only some rows; it gives once, few, many or a size class.

abundance: .
v_gene: TRBV19
j_gene: TRBJ1-2
d_gene: .
CDR3aa: CASSIDTAGSGGYTF
CDR3nt: TGTGCCAGTAGTATAGATACGGCAGGGTCTGGCGGCTACACCTTC

abundance: .
v_gene: TRBV4-1
j_gene: TRBJ2-1
d_gene: TRBD1
CDR3aa: CASSQRFESGGPNEQFF
CDR3nt: TGCGCCAGCAGCCAACGGTTCGAGTCAGGGGGTCCTAATGAGCAGTTCTTC

abundance: many
v_gene: TRBV29-1
j_gene: TRBJ1-1
d_gene: .
CDR3aa: CSVDIRGEGGEAFF
CDR3nt: TGCAGCGTTGACATTCGGGGGGAGGGTGGTGAAGCTTTCTTT

abundance: .
v_gene: TRBV12-5
j_gene: TRBJ2-3
d_gene: TRBD1
CDR3aa: CASGPTGNTDTQYF
CDR3nt: TGTGCTAGTGGCCCGACAGGGAACACAGATACGCAGTATTTT

abundance: .
v_gene: TRBV5-8
j_gene: TRBJ1-2
d_gene: .
CDR3aa: CASSFGGEGYTF
CDR3nt: TGTGCCAGCAGCTTCGGGGGGGAAGGCTACACCTTC

abundance: .
v_gene: TRBV24-1
j_gene: TRBJ1-2
d_gene: .
CDR3aa: CATPTDKSYGYTF
CDR3nt: TGTGCCACCCCAACCGACAAGTCCTATGGCTACACCTTC

abundance: once
v_gene: TRBV6-1
j_gene: TRBJ1-4
d_gene: .
CDR3aa: CASSEWRRGEKLFF
CDR3nt: TGTGCCAGCAGTGAGTGGAGGCGTGGCGAAAAACTGTTTTTT

abundance: .
v_gene: TRBV10-3
j_gene: TRBJ2-3
d_gene: TRBD1
CDR3aa: CAIRQGVTDTQYF
CDR3nt: TGTGCCATTAGACAGGGAGTCACAGATACGCAGTATTTT

abundance: .
v_gene: TRBV5-1
j_gene: TRBJ1-1
d_gene: .
CDR3aa: CASSLVDSLNTEAFF
CDR3nt: TGCGCCAGCAGCTTGGTGGACAGCTTGAACACTGAAGCTTTCTTT

abundance: .
v_gene: TRBV27
j_gene: TRBJ1-5
d_gene: .
CDR3aa: CASSLGQSNQPQHF
CDR3nt: TGTGCCAGCAGTTTAGGACAAAGCAATCAGCCCCAGCATTTT

abundance: .
v_gene: TRBV5-8
j_gene: TRBJ2-1
d_gene: TRBD2
CDR3aa: CASSPVRGDNEQFF
CDR3nt: TGTGCCAGCAGCCCTGTACGGGGGGACAATGAGCAGTTCTTC

abundance: .
v_gene: TRBV27
j_gene: TRBJ2-2
d_gene: .
CDR3aa: CASSPPAGLNTGELFF
CDR3nt: TGTGCCAGCAGTCCCCCAGCGGGCCTGAACACCGGGGAGCTGTTTTTT

abundance: .
v_gene: TRBV25-1
j_gene: TRBJ1-2
d_gene: .
CDR3aa: CASSESTGRIAYGYTF
CDR3nt: TGTGCCAGCAGTGAGTCTACAGGGAGAATTGCTTATGGCTACACCTTC

abundance: few
v_gene: TRBV3-1/TRBV3-2
j_gene: TRBJ1-2
d_gene: .
CDR3aa: CASSQDNRVAYGYTF
CDR3nt: TGTGCCAGCAGCCAAGATAACCGGGTTGCCTATGGCTACACCTTC

abundance: .
v_gene: TRBV4-1
j_gene: TRBJ2-3
d_gene: TRBD2
CDR3aa: CASSQEGLAARGRRTDTQYF
CDR3nt: TGCGCCAGCAGCCAAGAGGGACTAGCGGCCCGGGGGCGTCGTACAGATACGCAGTATTTT

abundance: .
v_gene: TRBV28
j_gene: TRBJ2-7
d_gene: .
CDR3aa: CASSSGSWNNEQYF
CDR3nt: TGTGCCAGCAGTTCAGGGTCATGGAACAACGAGCAGTACTTC

abundance: .
v_gene: TRBV5-4
j_gene: TRBJ1-2
d_gene: TRBD1
CDR3aa: CASSPKPGQGADGYTF
CDR3nt: TGTGCCAGCAGCCCCAAACCGGGACAGGGGGCGGATGGCTACACCTTC

abundance: .
v_gene: TRBV7-9
j_gene: TRBJ2-7
d_gene: .
CDR3aa: CASSLASYAGSEQYF
CDR3nt: TGTGCCAGCAGCTTAGCGAGTTATGCAGGGTCCGAGCAGTACTTC

abundance: .
v_gene: TRBV3-1/TRBV3-2
j_gene: TRBJ2-7
d_gene: TRBD1
CDR3aa: CASSQKFHGTGLDEQYF
CDR3nt: TGTGCCAGCAGCCAAAAATTCCACGGGACAGGGTTAGACGAGCAGTACTTC

abundance: .
v_gene: TRBV7-8
j_gene: TRBJ1-1
d_gene: TRBD1
CDR3aa: CASSEGQGLTEAFF
CDR3nt: TGTGCCAGCAGCGAGGGACAGGGGTTAACTGAAGCTTTCTTT

abundance: .
v_gene: TRBV5-1
j_gene: TRBJ2-1
d_gene: TRBD2
CDR3aa: CASSLPSGRAGEQFF
CDR3nt: TGCGCCAGCAGCTTACCTAGCGGGAGGGCCGGAGAGCAGTTCTTC

abundance: .
v_gene: TRBV11-2
j_gene: TRBJ2-7
d_gene: TRBD2
CDR3aa: CASSSPSGGLPYEQYF
CDR3nt: TGTGCCAGCAGCTCACCAAGCGGGGGGCTCCCCTACGAGCAGTACTTC

abundance: .
v_gene: TRBV14
j_gene: TRBJ2-1
d_gene: .
CDR3aa: CASSHWGSGNNEQFF
CDR3nt: TGTGCCAGCAGCCACTGGGGTAGCGGCAACAATGAGCAGTTCTTC

abundance: .
v_gene: TRBV29-1
j_gene: TRBJ1-2
d_gene: .
CDR3aa: CSVEGRGMNYGYTF
CDR3nt: TGCAGCGTTGAAGGCCGGGGGATGAACTATGGCTACACCTTC

abundance: .
v_gene: TRBV18
j_gene: TRBJ2-5
d_gene: TRBD2
CDR3aa: CASSPTSGKETQYF
CDR3nt: TGTGCCAGCTCTCCGACTAGCGGGAAAGAGACCCAGTACTTC

abundance: .
v_gene: TRBV11-3
j_gene: TRBJ1-2
d_gene: TRBD1
CDR3aa: CASSLDLGQGFGYTF
CDR3nt: TGTGCCAGCAGCTTAGATCTGGGACAGGGCTTCGGCTACACCTTC

abundance: .
v_gene: TRBV6-2/TRBV6-3
j_gene: TRBJ1-6
d_gene: .
CDR3aa: CASSYQRQPLHF
CDR3nt: TGTGCCAGCAGTTACCAGCGACAGCCCCTCCACTTT

abundance: .
v_gene: TRBV5-8
j_gene: TRBJ1-2
d_gene: .
CDR3aa: CASSGDRQGSVNYGYTF
CDR3nt: TGTGCCAGCAGCGGGGATAGGCAGGGCAGCGTTAACTATGGCTACACCTTC

abundance: .
v_gene: TRBV11-1
j_gene: TRBJ2-5
d_gene: TRBD1
CDR3aa: CASRGRGGRWETQYF
CDR3nt: TGTGCCAGCAGAGGGAGAGGGGGCCGTTGGGAGACCCAGTACTTC

abundance: .
v_gene: TRBV10-3
j_gene: TRBJ2-2
d_gene: TRBD2
CDR3aa: CAISDPTSGRTGELFF
CDR3nt: TGTGCCATCAGCGACCCCACTAGCGGTCGTACCGGGGAGCTGTTTTTT

abundance: .
v_gene: TRBV7-2
j_gene: TRBJ2-7
d_gene: .
CDR3aa: CASSLGAGDGSEQYF
CDR3nt: TGTGCCAGCAGCTTAGGGGCAGGGGACGGTTCCGAGCAGTACTTC

abundance: .
v_gene: TRBV19
j_gene: TRBJ1-2
d_gene: .
CDR3aa: CASSIRGQRGYGYTF
CDR3nt: TGTGCCAGTAGTATTAGGGGCCAAAGGGGGTATGGCTACACCTTC